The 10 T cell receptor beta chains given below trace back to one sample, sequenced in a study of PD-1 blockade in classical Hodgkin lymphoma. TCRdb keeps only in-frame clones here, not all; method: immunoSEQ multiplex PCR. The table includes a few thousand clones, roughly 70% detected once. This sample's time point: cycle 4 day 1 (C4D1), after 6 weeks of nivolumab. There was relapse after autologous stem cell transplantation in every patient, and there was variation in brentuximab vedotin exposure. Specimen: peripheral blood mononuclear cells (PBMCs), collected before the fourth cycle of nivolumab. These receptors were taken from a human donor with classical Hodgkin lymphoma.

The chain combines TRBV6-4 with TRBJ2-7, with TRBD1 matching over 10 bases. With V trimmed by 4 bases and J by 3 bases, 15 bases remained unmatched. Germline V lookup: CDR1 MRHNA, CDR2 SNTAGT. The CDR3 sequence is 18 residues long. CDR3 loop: CASSVLKTGGDPIYEQYF. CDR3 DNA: TGTGCCAGCAGTGTCCTCAAGACAGGGGGCGATCCAATCTACGAGCAGTACTTC.

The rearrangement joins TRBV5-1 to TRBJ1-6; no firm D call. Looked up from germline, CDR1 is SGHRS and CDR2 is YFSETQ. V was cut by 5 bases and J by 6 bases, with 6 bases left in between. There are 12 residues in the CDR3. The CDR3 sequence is CASREGNSPLHF. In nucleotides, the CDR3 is TGCGCCAGCAGAGAAGGTAATTCACCCCTCCACTTT.

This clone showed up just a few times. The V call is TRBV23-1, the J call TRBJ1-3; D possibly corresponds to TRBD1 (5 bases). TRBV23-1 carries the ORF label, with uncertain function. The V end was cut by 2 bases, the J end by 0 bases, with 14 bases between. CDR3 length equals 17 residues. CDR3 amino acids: CASSQPCQGDSGNTIYF. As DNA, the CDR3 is TGCGCCAGCAGTCAACCCTGCCAGGGCGACTCTGGAAACACCATATATTTT.

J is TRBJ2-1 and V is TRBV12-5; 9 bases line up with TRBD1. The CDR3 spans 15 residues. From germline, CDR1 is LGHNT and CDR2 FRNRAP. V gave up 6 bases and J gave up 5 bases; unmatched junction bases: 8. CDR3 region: CASGLGQGRDNEQFF. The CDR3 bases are TGTGCTAGTGGCCTCGGACAGGGGAGGGACAATGAGCAGTTCTTC.

The chain's CDR3 is CASSPRPGAHNEQFF. The CDR3 nucleotides are TGTGCCAGCAGTCCCCGGCCCGGGGCTCACAATGAGCAGTTCTTC. J is TRBJ2-1 and V is TRBV27, with D possibly called TRBD1 or TRBD2 (5 bases each). CDR1 and CDR2 from the germline V gene are MNHEY and SMNVEV (reference sequence). V was cut by 5 bases and J by 5 bases, with 16 bases left in between. The CDR3 loop spans 15 amino acids.

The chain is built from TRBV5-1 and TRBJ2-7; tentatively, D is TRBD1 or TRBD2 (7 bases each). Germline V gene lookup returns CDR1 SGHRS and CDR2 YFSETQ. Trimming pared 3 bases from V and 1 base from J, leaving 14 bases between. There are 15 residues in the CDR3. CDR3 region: CASSSRQGLSYEQYF. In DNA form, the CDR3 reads TGCGCCAGCAGCTCCAGACAGGGACTATCCTACGAGCAGTACTTC.

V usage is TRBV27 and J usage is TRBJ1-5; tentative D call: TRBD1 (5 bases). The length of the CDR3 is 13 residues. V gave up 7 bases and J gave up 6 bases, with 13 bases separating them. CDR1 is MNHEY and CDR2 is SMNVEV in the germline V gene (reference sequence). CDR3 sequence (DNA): TGTGCCAGCACTACAGGATGGGGTCAGCCCCAGCATTTT. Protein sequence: CASTTGWGQPQHF.

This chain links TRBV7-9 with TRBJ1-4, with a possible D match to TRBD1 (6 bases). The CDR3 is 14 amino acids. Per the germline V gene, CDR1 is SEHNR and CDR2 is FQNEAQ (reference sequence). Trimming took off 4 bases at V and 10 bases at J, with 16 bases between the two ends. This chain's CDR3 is CASSSTPQGGKLFF. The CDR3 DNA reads TGTGCCAGCAGCTCAACCCCACAGGGAGGAAAACTGTTTTTT. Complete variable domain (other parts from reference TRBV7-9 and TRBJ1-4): DTGVSQNPRHKITKRGQNVTFRCDPISEHNRLYWYRQTLGQGPEFLTYFQNEAQLEKSRLLSDRFSAERPKGSFSTLEIQRTEQGDSAMYLCASSSTPQGGKLFFGSGTQLSVL.

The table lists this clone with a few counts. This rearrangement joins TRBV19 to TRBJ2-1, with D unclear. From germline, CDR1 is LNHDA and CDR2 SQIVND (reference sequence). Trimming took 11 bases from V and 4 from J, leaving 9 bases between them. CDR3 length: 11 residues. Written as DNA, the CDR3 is TGTGCCTCCGAGGATTACAATGAGCAGTTCTTC. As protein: CASEDYNEQFF.

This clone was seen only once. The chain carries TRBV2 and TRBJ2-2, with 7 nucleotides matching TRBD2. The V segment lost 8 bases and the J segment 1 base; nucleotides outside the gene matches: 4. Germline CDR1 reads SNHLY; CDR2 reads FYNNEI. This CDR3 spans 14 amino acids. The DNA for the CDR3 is TGTGCCAGCTTGCGCGGGAGGAACACCGGGGAGCTGTTTTTT. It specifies CASLRGRNTGELFF.